The entry below describes one TCR beta chain. The data stem from a study of blood T cell repertoires in COVID-19. Study-level background: Acute-phase and convalescent COVID-19 samples originated in the United States, Italy and Spain. T cells, B-cell-depleted T cells, or PBMCs supplied cDNA or gDNA.

The V and J ends lost 1 base and 6 bases, in that order; junction bases with no gene match: 6. Germline V CDR1 and CDR2: LGHDT, YNNKEL (reference sequence). The CDR3 is 16 amino acids. Authors' processing steps: Reference gene primers were amplified, and this amplification served to estimate nucleated cell counts. Data came from immunoSEQ multiplex PCR; TCRdb stores just in-frame clones and leaves some out. The V and J calls and clone size come from that table; D and trimming were worked out from the DNA. The data show 200,000 to 300,000 clones, around 85% seen once. The receptor was isolated from a young woman who had recovered from COVID-19. The specimen was peripheral blood. The chain carries TRBV3-1 (or the pseudogene TRBV3-2) and TRBJ2-7; 13 bases align to TRBD2. The CDR3 region has the DNA TGTGCCAGCAGCCAAGGGGCACGGACTAGCGGGGGCGAGCAGTACTTC. Protein product: CASSQGARTSGGEQYF.